This T cell receptor (beta chain) comes out of a study of memory CD4+ T cells and cytomegalovirus serostatus. In the study overall: Of the healthy Belgian adults, 8 to 10 were CMV seropositive and 24 seronegative.

There are 13 residues in the CDR3. Germline CDR1 and CDR2: MNHEY and SVGAGI. The V and J ends lost 2 bases and 13 bases respectively, with 14 bases between them. The sort gate was single viable CD3+CD4+CD8-CD45RO+ cells for memory CD4+ T cells. This clone was observed a few times. What it binds is unknown. Source study methods: After removing out-of-frame reads, 2,204,828 distinct TCRbeta sequences remained. Sequencing was performed with immunoSEQ multiplex PCR; in TCRdb, only in-frame clones are kept and a portion is missing. V, J and clone size derive from that table, while D and trimming were established from the DNA sequence. The sample carries some 46,000 clones, around 74% recorded once. Study-level findings and limits: Repertoires predicted CMV serostatus with median bootstrapped AUC of about 0.95. 67 of 164 known CMV-associated TCRbeta sequences appeared in CD4+ memory.

This TCR derives from an adult in good health and CMV-seronegative. The J gene is TRBJ1-4, the V gene TRBV6-5; the D gene is possibly TRBD1 (5 bases). Sequencing was done on a sample of memory CD4+ T cells from blood. Written as DNA, the CDR3 is TGTGCCAGCAGTTACGATACGGGGGGGGTACTGTTTTTT. Protein product: CASSYDTGGVLFF.